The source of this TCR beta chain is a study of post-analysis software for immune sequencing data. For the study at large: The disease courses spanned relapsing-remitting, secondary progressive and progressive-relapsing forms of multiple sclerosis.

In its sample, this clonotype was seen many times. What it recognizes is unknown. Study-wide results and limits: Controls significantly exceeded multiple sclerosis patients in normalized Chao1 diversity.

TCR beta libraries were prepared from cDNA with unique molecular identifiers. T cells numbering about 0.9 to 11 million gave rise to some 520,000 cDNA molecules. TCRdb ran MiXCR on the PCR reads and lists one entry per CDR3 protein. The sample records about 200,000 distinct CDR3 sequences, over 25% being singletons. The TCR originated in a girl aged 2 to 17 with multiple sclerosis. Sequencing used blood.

The CDR3 reads CSVEVRAQYF. CDR3 nucleotides: TGCAGCGTTGAAGTCCGCGCGCAGTATTTT. The chain links TRBV29-1 to TRBJ2-3; no clear D. Germline CDR1 is SQVTM and CDR2 is ANQGSEA. Trimming took off 1 base at V and 10 bases at J, with 6 bases between the two ends. The CDR3 runs to 10 residues.